This T cell receptor (beta chain) was identified during a study of blood T cell repertoires in COVID-19 (dated by TCRdb to 2018 to 2020). Background for the entire study: Samples from collaborators originated in the United States, Italy and Spain and spanned both the acute and convalescent phases of COVID-19. The material from the prospective study consisted of cDNA or gDNA derived from T cells, B-cell-depleted T cells, or PBMCs. Deeply sampled blood TCRbeta repertoires from subjects exposed to, actively infected with, or recovered from COVID-19 were included in the dataset. The repertoires were released in a freely available public database meant as a resource for research on the immune response to SARS-CoV-2. Samples were obtained from the ongoing ImmuneRACE study (first 160 participants) and from about 1,300 subjects provided by 6 global collaborators. Sample metadata almost always included a de-identified subject ID, COVID-19 status, age in years and sex. Where available, HLA class I and class II types were obtained from metadata supplied by the sample provider rather than from assay-based typing.

Collaborating institutions collected whole blood in K2EDTA tubes following their own protocols. For TCRbeta analysis, collaborator samples were shipped as frozen whole blood, as isolated PBMCs, or as DNA extracted from either sample type. The germline V gene (reference sequence) supplies CDR1 MNHNY and CDR2 SVGAGI. After removal of 5 bases from V and 10 bases from J, the junction retains 16 bases not matched to a gene. From cysteine to phenylalanine, the CDR3 is 15 amino acids long. Here the CDR3 DNA is all that survives: 45 bases in frame from base 1. Notes on this clone: There is no known antigen for this receptor. No much larger clone exists at a distance of one base, and base qualities are not known.

The paper's findings and limits, for the study overall: The amount of clinical and demographic metadata varied by source and participant and was provided uncurated.

TCRbeta CDR3 regions were amplified from genomic DNA using the immunoSEQ Assay, a bias-controlled multiplex PCR. Processing in the source paper ran as follows. Nucleated cell counts per sample were estimated from amplification of reference gene primers within the assay. To quantify the absolute abundance of each unique TCRbeta CDR3 rearrangement, sequence reads were collapsed and filtered. Productive Simpson clonality was computed per sample as the square root of Simpson's diversity index over productive rearrangements. This is the immuneACCESS table as TCRdb keeps it, with only in-frame sequences that have V and J called. A part of the clones is gone; compared with another copy, unresolved V genes explain less than half, and the rest is unexplained. That table furnishes V, J and clone size, whereas the DNA furnished D and trimming. The table for this sample lists approximately 250,000 clones; about 85% of them were counted only once. 4% to 5% of the sample is in the top ten clones.

Here the chain combines TRBV6-6 and TRBJ1-1, with 7 central nucleotides matching TRBD1. Material: peripheral blood. The TCR comes from a man aged 55-75 years with acute or convalescent COVID-19. In nucleotide form, the sequence is TGTGCCAGCAGTGACGGACAGGCCCGGCACGGTGTAGCTTTCTTT. This translates into CASSDGQARHGVAFF.